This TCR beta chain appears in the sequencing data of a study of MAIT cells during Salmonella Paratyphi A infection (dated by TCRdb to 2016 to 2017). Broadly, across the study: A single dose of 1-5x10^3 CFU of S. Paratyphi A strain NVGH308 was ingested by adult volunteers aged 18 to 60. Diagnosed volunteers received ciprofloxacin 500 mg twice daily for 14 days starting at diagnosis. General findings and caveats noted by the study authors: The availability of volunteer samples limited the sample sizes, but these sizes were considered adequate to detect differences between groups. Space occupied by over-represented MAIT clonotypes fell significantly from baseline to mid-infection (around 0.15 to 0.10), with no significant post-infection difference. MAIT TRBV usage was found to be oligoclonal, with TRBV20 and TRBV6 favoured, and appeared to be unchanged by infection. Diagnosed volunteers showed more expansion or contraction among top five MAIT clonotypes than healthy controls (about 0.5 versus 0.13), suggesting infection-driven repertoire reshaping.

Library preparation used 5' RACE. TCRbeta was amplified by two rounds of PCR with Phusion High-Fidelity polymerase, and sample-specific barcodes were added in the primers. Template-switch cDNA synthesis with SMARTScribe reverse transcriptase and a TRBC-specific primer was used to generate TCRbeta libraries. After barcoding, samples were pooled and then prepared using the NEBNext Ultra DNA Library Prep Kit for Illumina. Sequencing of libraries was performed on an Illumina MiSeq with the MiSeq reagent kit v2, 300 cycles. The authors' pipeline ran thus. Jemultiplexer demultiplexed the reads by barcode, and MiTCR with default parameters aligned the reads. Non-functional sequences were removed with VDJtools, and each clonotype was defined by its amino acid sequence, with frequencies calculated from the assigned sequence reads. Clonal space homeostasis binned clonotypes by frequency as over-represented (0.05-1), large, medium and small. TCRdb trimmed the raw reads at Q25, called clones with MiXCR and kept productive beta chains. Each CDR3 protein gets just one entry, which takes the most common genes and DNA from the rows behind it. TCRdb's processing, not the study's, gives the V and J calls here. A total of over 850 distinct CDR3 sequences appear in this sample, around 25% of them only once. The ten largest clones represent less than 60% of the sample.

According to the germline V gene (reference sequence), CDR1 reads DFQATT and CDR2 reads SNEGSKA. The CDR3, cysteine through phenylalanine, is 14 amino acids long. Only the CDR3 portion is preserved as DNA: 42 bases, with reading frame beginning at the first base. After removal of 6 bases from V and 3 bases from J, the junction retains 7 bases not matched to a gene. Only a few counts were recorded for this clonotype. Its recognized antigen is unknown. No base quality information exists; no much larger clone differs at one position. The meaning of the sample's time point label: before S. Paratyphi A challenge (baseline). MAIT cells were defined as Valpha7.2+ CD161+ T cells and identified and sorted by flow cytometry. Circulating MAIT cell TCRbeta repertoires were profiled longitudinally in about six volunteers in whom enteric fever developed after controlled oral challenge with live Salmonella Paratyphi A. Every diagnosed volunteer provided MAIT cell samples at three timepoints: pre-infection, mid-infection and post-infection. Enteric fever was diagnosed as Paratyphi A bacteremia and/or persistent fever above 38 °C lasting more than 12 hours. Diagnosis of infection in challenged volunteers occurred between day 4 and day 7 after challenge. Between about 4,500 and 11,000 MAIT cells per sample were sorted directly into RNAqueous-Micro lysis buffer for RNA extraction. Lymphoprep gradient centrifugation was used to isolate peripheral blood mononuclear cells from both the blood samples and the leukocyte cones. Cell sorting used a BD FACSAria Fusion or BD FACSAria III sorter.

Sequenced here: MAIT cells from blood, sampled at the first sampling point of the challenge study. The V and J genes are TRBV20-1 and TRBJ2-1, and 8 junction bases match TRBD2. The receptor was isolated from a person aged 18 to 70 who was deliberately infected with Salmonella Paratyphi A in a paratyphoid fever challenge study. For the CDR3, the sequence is CSANSGDIYNEQFF. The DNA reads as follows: TGCAGTGCAAATAGCGGGGATATCTACAATGAGCAGTTCTTC.